The clone carrying this TCR beta chain has just one count. Libraries were prepared by immunoSEQ multiplex PCR; TCRdb keeps only in-frame clonotypes and omits some of them. This table has roughly 250,000 clones, roughly 74% appearing once. The CDR3 length is 12 residues. Germline values: CDR1 PRHDT, CDR2 FYEKMQ (reference sequence). V lost 3 bases and J lost 2, with 5 bases in between. The sample is drawn from a study of cytotoxic CD8 clonotypes in ibrutinib-treated CLL. The rearrangement joins TRBV13 to TRBJ2-7; no firm D call. Sequencing was performed on PBMCs, taken after 24 months of ibrutinib treatment. This TCR was recovered from a human donor with chronic lymphocytic leukemia. Here the CDR3 reads CASSLLPYEQYF. CDR3 DNA sequence: TGTGCCAGCAGCTTGCTCCCCTACGAGCAGTACTTC.